This T cell receptor beta chain was recorded in a study of radiation and T cells in renal cell carcinoma. Overall study results and limits: Top tumor clonotypes rose in blood 2 weeks post-radiation, then contracted. Without pretreatment biopsies, baseline tumor clonotype presence was undetermined.

TCRdb keeps only in-frame clones here, not all; method: immunoSEQ multiplex PCR. The sample comprises 140,000 or so clones, 88% of which are singletons, and 12% rests with the top ten. In the case of this clone: What it binds is unknown.

CDR1 MNHEY and CDR2 SVGAGI come from the germline V gene. This CDR3 is built from 15 residues. This sample's time point: baseline pretreatment blood. Treatment denoted: 15 Gy SBRT to primary tumor, nephrectomy 4 weeks later. After SBRT, blood was collected at 2 and 4 weeks, plus baseline. Clear cell pathology was present in this patient's renal cell carcinoma. The rearrangement uses TRBV6-5 and TRBJ2-5; 8 bases line up with TRBD2. Matching the DNA end better, TRBJ2-7 makes the J call doubtful. The origin of this receptor is a woman aged 45-60 years with renal cell carcinoma. This sample comprised blood, obtained from a patient whose treatment included radiotherapy and nephrectomy. The CDR3 DNA follows: TGTGCCAGCAGTTACGGGCGGGGGGTGTCCTACGAGCAGTACTTC. Translating gives CASSYGRGVSYEQYF.